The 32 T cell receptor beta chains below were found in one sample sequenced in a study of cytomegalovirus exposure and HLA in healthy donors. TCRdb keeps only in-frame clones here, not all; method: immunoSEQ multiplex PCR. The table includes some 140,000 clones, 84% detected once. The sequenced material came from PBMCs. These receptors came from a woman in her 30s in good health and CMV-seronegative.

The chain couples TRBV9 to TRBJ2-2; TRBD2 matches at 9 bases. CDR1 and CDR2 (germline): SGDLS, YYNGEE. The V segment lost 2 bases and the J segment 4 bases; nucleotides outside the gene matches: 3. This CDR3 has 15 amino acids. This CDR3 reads CASSVSSGGTGELFF. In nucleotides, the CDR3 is TGTGCCAGCAGCGTGAGTAGCGGGGGCACCGGGGAGCTGTTTTTT.

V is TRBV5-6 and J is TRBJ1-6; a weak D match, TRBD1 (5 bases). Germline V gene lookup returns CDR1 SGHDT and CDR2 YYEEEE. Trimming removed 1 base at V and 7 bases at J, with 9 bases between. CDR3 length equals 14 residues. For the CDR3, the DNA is TGTGCCAGCAGCTTGATCCGGGGGAATTCACCCCTCCACTTT. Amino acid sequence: CASSLIRGNSPLHF.

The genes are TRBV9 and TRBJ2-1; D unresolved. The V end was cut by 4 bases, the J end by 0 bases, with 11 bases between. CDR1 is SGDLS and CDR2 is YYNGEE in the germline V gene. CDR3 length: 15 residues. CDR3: CASSPRLSSYNEQFF. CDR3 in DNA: TGTGCCAGCAGCCCCAGGTTAAGCTCCTACAATGAGCAGTTCTTC.

CDR3 residues: CASSQWWAGGGDEQFF. CDR3 bases: TGTGCCAGCAGCCAGTGGTGGGCAGGGGGCGGAGATGAGCAGTTCTTC. The chain is built from TRBV4-2 and TRBJ2-1; 8 positions agree with TRBD1. This CDR3 has 16 residues. V lost 3 bases, J lost 8 bases, and 12 bases stayed unmatched. Germline-derived CDR1 and CDR2 are LGHNA and YNFKEQ.

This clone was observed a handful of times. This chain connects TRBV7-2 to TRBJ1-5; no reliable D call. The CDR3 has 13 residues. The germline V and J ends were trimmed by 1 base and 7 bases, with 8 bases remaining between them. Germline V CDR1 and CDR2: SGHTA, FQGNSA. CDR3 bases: TGTGCCAGCAGCTTAGTAATCGGGCAGCCCCAGCATTTT. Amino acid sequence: CASSLVIGQPQHF.

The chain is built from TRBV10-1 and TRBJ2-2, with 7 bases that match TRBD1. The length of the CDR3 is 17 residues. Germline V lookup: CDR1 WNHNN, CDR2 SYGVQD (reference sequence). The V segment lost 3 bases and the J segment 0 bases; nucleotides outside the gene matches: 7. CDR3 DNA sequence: TGCGCCAGCAGTGAATTTAGGACAGGAGCGAACACCGGGGAGCTGTTTTTT. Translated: CASSEFRTGANTGELFF.

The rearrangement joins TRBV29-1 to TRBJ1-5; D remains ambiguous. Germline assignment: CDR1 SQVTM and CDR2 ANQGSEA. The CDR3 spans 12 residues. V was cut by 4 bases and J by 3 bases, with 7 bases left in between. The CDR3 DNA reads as TGCAGCGTTGGCGGGTACAATCAGCCCCAGCATTTT. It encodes CSVGGYNQPQHF.

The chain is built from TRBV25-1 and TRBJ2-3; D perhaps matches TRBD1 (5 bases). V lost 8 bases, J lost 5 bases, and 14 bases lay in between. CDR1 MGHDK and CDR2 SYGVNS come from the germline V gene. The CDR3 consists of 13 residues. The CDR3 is CASGAVDGDTQYF. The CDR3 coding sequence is TGTGCCAGCGGGGCAGTTGACGGAGATACGCAGTATTTT.

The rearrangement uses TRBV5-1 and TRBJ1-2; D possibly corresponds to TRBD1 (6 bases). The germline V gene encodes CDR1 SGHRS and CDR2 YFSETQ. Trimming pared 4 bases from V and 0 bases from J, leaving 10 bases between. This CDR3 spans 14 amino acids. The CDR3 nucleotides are TGCGCCAGCAGCCAGGACAGTACTAACTATGGCTACACCTTC. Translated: CASSQDSTNYGYTF. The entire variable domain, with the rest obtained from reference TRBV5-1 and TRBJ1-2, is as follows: KAGVTQTPRYLIKTRGQQVTLSCSPISGHRSVSWYQQTPGQGLQFLFEYFSETQRNKGNFPGRFSGRQFSNSRSEMNVSTLELGDSALYLCASSQDSTNYGYTFGSGTRLTVV.

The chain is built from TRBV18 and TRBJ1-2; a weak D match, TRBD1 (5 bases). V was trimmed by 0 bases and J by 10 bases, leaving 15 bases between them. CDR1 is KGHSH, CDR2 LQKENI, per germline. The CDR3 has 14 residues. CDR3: CASSPPPLREDYTF. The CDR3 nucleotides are TGTGCCAGCTCACCACCGCCGCTCAGGGAAGACTACACCTTC.

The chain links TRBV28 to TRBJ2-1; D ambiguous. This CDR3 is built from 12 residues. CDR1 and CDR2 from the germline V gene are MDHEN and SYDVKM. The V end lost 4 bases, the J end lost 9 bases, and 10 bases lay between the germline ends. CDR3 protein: CASSSIRGEQFF. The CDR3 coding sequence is TGTGCCAGCAGTTCTATCCGAGGTGAGCAGTTCTTC.

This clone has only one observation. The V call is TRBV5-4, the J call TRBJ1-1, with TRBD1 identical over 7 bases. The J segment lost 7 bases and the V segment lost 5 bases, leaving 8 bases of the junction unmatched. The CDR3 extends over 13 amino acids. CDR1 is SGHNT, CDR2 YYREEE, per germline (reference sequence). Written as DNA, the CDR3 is TGTGCCAGCAGTTTTCCACCAGGGGGTGAAGCTTTCTTT. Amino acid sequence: CASSFPPGGEAFF.

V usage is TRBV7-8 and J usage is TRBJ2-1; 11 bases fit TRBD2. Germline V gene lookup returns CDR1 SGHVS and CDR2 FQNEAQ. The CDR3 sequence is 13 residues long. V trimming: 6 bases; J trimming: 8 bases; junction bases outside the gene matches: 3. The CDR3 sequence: CASRLLAGDEQFF. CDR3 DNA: TGTGCCAGCAGGTTACTAGCGGGGGATGAGCAGTTCTTC.

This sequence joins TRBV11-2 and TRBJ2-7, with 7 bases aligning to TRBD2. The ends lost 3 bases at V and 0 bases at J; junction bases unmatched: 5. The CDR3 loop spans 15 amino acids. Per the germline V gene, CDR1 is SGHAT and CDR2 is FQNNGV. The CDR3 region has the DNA TGTGCCAGCAGCTTTCGAGCGGGGAGCTCCTACGAGCAGTACTTC. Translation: CASSFRAGSSYEQYF.

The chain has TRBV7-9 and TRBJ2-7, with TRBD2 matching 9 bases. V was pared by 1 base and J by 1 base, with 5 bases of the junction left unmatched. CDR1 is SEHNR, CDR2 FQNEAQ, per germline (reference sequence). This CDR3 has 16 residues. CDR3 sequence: CASSLGASGASYEQYF. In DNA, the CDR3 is TGTGCCAGCAGCTTAGGGGCTAGCGGGGCTTCCTACGAGCAGTACTTC.

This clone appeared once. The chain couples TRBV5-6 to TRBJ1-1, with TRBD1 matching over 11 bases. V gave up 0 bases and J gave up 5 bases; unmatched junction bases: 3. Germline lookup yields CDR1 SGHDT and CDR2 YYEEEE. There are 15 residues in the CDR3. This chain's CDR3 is CASSLGRDRGTEAFF. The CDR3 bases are TGTGCCAGCAGCTTGGGAAGGGACAGGGGGACTGAAGCTTTCTTT.

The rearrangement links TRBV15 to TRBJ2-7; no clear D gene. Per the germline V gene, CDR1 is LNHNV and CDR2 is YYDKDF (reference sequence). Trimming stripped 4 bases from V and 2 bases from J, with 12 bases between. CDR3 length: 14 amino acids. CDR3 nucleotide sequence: TGTGCCACCAGCAAAGGCGGCAGCACCTACGAGCAGTACTTC. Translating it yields CATSKGGSTYEQYF.

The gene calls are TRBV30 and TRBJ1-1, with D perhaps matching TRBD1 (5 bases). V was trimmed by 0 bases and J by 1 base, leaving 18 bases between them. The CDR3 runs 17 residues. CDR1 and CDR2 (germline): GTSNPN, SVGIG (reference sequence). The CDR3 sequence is CAWSVQTPTVGNTEAFF. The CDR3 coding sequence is TGTGCCTGGAGTGTACAAACCCCGACAGTGGGGAACACTGAAGCTTTCTTT.

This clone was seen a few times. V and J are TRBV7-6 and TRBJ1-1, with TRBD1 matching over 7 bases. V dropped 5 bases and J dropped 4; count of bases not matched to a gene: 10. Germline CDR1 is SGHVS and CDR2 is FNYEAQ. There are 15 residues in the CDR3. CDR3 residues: CASSIEGASGTEAFF. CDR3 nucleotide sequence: TGTGCCAGCAGCATCGAGGGGGCGTCGGGCACTGAAGCTTTCTTT. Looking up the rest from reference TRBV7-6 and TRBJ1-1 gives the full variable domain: GAGVSQSPRYKVTKRGQDVALRCDPISGHVSLYWYRQALGQGPEFLTYFNYEAQQDKSGLPNDRFSAERPEGSISTLTIQRTEQRDSAMYRCASSIEGASGTEAFFGQGTRLTVV.

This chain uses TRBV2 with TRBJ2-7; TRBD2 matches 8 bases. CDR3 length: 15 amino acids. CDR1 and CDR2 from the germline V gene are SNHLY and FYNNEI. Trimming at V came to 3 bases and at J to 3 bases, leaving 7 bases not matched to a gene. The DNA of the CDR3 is TGTGCCAGCAGTGAGGAGTCTAGCGGGTTCTACGAGCAGTACTTC. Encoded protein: CASSEESSGFYEQYF. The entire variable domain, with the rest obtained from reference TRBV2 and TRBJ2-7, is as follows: EPEVTQTPSHQVTQMGQEVILRCVPISNHLYFYWYRQILGQKVEFLVSFYNNEISEKSEIFDDQFSVERPDGSNFTLKIRSTKLEDSAMYFCASSEESSGFYEQYFGPGTRLTVT.

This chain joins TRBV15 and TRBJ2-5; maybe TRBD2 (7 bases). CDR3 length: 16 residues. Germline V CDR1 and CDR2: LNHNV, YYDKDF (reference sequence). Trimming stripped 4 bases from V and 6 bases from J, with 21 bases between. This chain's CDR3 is CATSTSQGGKIKTQYF. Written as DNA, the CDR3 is TGTGCCACCAGCACATCACAGGGAGGGAAAATAAAGACCCAGTACTTC.

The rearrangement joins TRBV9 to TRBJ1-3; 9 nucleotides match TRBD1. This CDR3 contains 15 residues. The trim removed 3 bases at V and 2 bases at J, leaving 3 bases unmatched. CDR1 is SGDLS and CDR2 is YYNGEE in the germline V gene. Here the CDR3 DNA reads TGTGCCAGCAGCGCTCGGACAGGGGCTGGAAACACCATATATTTT. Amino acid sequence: CASSARTGAGNTIYF.

Here the CDR3 DNA reads TGTGCCAGCAGCGTAGAGGCGGGGGACTACAATGAGCAGTTCTTC. Protein: CASSVEAGDYNEQFF. The V gene is TRBV9, the J gene TRBJ2-1, with 7 bases lining up with TRBD2. Germline CDR1 reads SGDLS; CDR2 reads YYNGEE. The CDR3 is 15 residues long. V was pared by 0 bases and J by 3 bases, with 3 bases of the junction left unmatched.

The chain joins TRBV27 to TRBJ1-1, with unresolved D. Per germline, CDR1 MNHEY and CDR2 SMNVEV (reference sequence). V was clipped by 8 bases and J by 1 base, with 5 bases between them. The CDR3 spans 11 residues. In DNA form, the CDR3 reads TGTGCCAGCCGGGGGAACACTGAAGCTTTCTTT. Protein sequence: CASRGNTEAFF.

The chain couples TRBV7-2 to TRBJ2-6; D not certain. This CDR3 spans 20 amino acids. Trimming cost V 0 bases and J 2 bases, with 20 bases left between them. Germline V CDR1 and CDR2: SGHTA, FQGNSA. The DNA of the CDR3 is TGTGCCAGCAGCTTAGCGTCCCCTGAACAGACGGTCACTGGGGCCAACGTCCTGACTTTC. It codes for CASSLASPEQTVTGANVLTF.

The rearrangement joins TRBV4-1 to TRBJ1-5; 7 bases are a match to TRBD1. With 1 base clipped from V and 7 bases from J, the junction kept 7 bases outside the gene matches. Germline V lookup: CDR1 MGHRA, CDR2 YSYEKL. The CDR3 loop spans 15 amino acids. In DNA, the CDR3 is TGCGCCAGCAGCCAAGGCGAGGGGGCGAGGCAGCCCCAGCATTTT. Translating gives CASSQGEGARQPQHF.

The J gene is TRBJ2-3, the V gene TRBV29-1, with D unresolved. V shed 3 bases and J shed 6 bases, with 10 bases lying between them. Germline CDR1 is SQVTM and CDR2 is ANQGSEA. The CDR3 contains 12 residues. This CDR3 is CSVDNRKDTQYF. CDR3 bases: TGCAGCGTTGATAACAGAAAGGATACGCAGTATTTT.

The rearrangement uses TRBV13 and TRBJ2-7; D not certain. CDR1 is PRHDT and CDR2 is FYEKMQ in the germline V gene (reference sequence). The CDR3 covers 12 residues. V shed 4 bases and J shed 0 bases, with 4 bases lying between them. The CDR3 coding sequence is TGTGCCAGCAGCTCCAGCTCCTACGAGCAGTACTTC. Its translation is CASSSSSYEQYF.

The CDR3 DNA sequence: TGTGCCAGCAGCTCCATTGGACAGCCCCAAGAGACCCAGTACTTC. Translation gives CASSSIGQPQETQYF. V is TRBV7-9 and J is TRBJ2-5; D might be TRBD1 (6 bases). Between the trimmed V and J ends, which lost 4 bases and 1 base, there was a span of 13 bases. The CDR3 is made up of 15 amino acids. Per the germline V gene, CDR1 is SEHNR and CDR2 is FQNEAQ (reference sequence).

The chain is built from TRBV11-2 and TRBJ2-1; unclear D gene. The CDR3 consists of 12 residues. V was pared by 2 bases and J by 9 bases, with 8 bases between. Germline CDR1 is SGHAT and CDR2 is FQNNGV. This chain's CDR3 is CASSLLRVEQFF. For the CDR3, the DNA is TGTGCCAGCAGCTTACTCCGTGTTGAGCAGTTCTTC.

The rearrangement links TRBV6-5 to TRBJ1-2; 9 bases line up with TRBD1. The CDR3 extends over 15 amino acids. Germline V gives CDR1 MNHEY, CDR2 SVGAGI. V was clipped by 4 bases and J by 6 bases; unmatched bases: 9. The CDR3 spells CASSSNRGRIDGYTF. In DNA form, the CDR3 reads TGTGCCAGCAGTTCTAACAGGGGGCGCATAGATGGCTACACCTTC.

The DNA of the CDR3 is TGTGCCAGCAGTACTAAGATTGAAGCTTTCTTT. Translated, it gives CASSTKIEAFF. The chain carries TRBV28 and TRBJ1-1; D gene uncertain. CDR3 length equals 11 residues. Germline V lookup: CDR1 MDHEN, CDR2 SYDVKM. Trimming removed 5 bases at V and 7 bases at J, with 8 bases between.